This TCR beta chain emerged from a study of T-cell reconstitution after alpha-beta-depleted transplantation in children. A TCRbeta library incorporating unique molecular identifiers was prepared. TCRdb used MiXCR to reprocess the PCR reads, holding one entry per CDR3 protein. The table shows some 500,000 distinct CDR3 sequences, with roughly 18% occurring only once. This CDR3 comprises 17 residues. Trimming shortened V by 2 bases and J by 10 bases, and 21 bases separated the two germline ends. Germline assignment: CDR1 SNHLY and CDR2 FYNNEI. This clonotype was counted only a few times. The chain joins TRBV2 to TRBJ1-6; the D is unclear. The sequenced sample was PBMCs from the stem cell graft donor, obtained from the stem cell graft. The sequence came from a human donor who donated a stem cell graft to a child with acute lymphoblastic leukemia. In DNA, the CDR3 is TGTGCCAGCAGTGAATTGGGGTGGCGGACTCTTCGCTCACCCCTCCACTTT. Protein sequence: CASSELGWRTLRSPLHF.